A selection of T cell receptor beta chains follows, all from one sample in a study of neurological immune-mediated disorders. TCRdb called the 5' RACE reads again in MiXCR, with one record for every CDR3 protein. The sample lists tens of thousands of distinct CDR3 sequences, about 25% occurring once. Sequencing was performed on PBMCs. The source is a man in his fifties or sixties with HTLV-1-associated myelopathy (HAM/TSP). Each CDR3 is given with its conserved first and last residue. The order of the fields is D gene, clone size, V gene, J gene, CDR3 protein, CDR3 DNA. The D gene is left open where the match is weak. Some rows mark clone size as missing; the rest say once, few, many or name a class of expanded clone.

-	many	TRBV27	TRBJ1-5	CASSPGVSGQPQHF	TGTGCCAGCAGTCCAGGGGTTAGTGGTCAGCCCCAGCATTTT
-	-	TRBV20-1	TRBJ2-7	CSTSRRATEQYF	TGCAGTACTAGCAGGAGGGCCACCGAGCAGTACTTC
TRBD2	many	TRBV7-8	TRBJ2-5	CASSLASGRAWETQYF	TGTGCCAGCAGCTTAGCTAGCGGGAGGGCCTGGGAGACCCAGTACTTC
-	many	TRBV4-1	TRBJ2-1	CASSQDGIADGNEQFF	TGCGCCAGCAGCCAAGATGGGATAGCGGACGGGAATGAGCAGTTCTTC
-	many	TRBV5-1	TRBJ1-1	CASSPGSRDTEAFF	TGCGCCAGCAGTCCCGGTTCGCGGGACACTGAAGCTTTCTTT
TRBD1	many	TRBV20-1	TRBJ2-7	CSARRDRTHYEQYF	TGCAGTGCTAGAAGGGACAGGACACACTACGAGCAGTACTTC
TRBD2	many	TRBV5-1	TRBJ2-1	CASSLAGGGRSTVEQFF	TGCGCCAGCAGCTTAGCGGGCGGCGGGAGGTCGACAGTTGAGCAGTTCTTC
-	-	TRBV11-2	TRBJ2-1	CASSTNRDSPRNEQFF	TGTGCCAGCAGCACAAACCGGGACTCCCCTCGGAATGAGCAGTTCTTC
-	-	TRBV7-9	TRBJ1-6	CASSLAGVDSPLHF	TGTGCCAGCAGCTTAGCCGGGGTTGATTCACCCCTCCACTTT
-	-	TRBV5-1	TRBJ2-7	CASSLPGTPNEQYF	TGCGCCAGCAGCTTGCCCGGGACCCCTAACGAGCAGTACTTC
-	few	TRBV5-6	TRBJ2-4	CASSWRHGAKNIQYF	TGTGCCAGCAGCTGGAGACACGGGGCCAAAAACATTCAGTACTTC
-	many	TRBV12-3/TRBV12-4	TRBJ1-1	CASSLEALRGNTEAFF	TGTGCCAGCAGTTTAGAGGCCCTGAGGGGGAACACTGAAGCTTTCTTT
-	many	TRBV7-8	TRBJ2-3	CASSRPRGRGTDTQYF	TGTGCCAGCAGCCGCCCCAGGGGCCGGGGCACAGATACGCAGTATTTT
TRBD2	-	TRBV29-1	TRBJ2-7	CSVELPGLAFHEQYF	TGCAGCGTTGAACTCCCGGGACTAGCGTTCCACGAGCAGTACTTC
TRBD2	many	TRBV5-1	TRBJ2-1	CASSLVGGKNEQFF	TGCGCCAGCAGCTTGGTGGGAGGGAAGAATGAGCAGTTCTTC
-	once	TRBV14	TRBJ2-6	CASSQSAGPFGANVLTF	TGTGCCAGCAGCCAGTCAGCTGGGCCCTTCGGGGCCAACGTCCTGACTTTC
-	-	TRBV3-1	TRBJ1-2	CASQDLWVEGYTF	TGTGCCAGCCAAGATTTGTGGGTGGAAGGCTACACCTTC
TRBD2	-	TRBV20-1	TRBJ2-7	CSARDTVSGNYEQYF	TGCAGTGCTAGAGATACGGTTAGCGGGAACTACGAGCAGTACTTC
TRBD1	many	TRBV5-1	TRBJ2-1	CASSPQGAYNEQFF	TGCGCCAGCAGCCCACAGGGGGCGTACAATGAGCAGTTCTTC
-	many	TRBV12-3/TRBV12-4	TRBJ1-1	CASSLQGFTEAFF	TGTGCCAGCAGTTTACAGGGGTTCACTGAAGCTTTCTTT
-	many	TRBV7-3	TRBJ1-1	CASSPDPGAEAFF	TGTGCCAGCAGCCCAGATCCGGGAGCTGAAGCTTTCTTT
-	many	TRBV6-6	TRBJ2-3	CASSRDGNLVADTQYF	TGTGCCAGCAGCCGAGACGGGAACCTTGTAGCAGATACGCAGTATTTT
-	few	TRBV7-2	TRBJ2-7	CASSFLGRSYEQYF	TGTGCCAGCAGCTTTCTGGGCAGATCCTACGAGCAGTACTTC
TRBD2	many	TRBV11-1	TRBJ2-1	CATSVRLAGGNEQFF	TGTGCCACTTCTGTCAGACTAGCGGGAGGCAATGAGCAGTTCTTC
-	many	TRBV20-1	TRBJ2-2	CSARDPTNTGELFF	TGCAGTGCTAGAGATCCCACGAACACCGGGGAGCTGTTTTTT
TRBD1	many	TRBV4-1	TRBJ1-2	CASSLLLRGTGPYYGYTF	TGCGCCAGCAGCCTGCTACTACGCGGGACAGGGCCTTACTATGGCTACACCTTC
-	many	TRBV5-1	TRBJ1-1	CASSSLGRNTEAFF	TGCGCCAGCAGCTCCCTTGGACGGAACACTGAAGCTTTCTTT
TRBD1	once	TRBV5-1	TRBJ1-2	CASSLQGAEGYTF	TGCGCCAGCAGCTTGCAGGGGGCGGAAGGCTACACCTTC
-	-	TRBV2	TRBJ2-7	CASSESSYEQYF	TGTGCCAGCAGTGAAAGCTCCTACGAGCAGTACTTC